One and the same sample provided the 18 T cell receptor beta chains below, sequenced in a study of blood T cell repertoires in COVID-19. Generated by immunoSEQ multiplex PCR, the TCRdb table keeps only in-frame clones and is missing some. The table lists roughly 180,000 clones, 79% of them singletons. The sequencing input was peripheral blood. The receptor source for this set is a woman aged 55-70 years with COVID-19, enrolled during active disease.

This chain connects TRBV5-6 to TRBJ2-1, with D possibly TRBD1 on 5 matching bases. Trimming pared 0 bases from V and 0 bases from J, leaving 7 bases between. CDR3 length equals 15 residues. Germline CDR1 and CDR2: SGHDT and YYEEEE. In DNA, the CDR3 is TGTGCCAGCAGCTTGGTGGACACCTCCTACAATGAGCAGTTCTTC. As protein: CASSLVDTSYNEQFF.

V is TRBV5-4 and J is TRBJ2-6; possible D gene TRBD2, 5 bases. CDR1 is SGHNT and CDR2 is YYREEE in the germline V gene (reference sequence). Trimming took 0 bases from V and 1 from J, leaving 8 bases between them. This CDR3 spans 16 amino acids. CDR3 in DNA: TGTGCCAGCAGCTTGGACGGACTGTCTGGGGCCAACGTCCTGACTTTC. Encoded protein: CASSLDGLSGANVLTF. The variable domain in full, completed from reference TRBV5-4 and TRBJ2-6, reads ETGVTQSPTHLIKTRGQQVTLRCSSQSGHNTVSWYQQALGQGPQFIFQYYREEENGRGNFPPRFSGLQFPNYSSELNVNALELDDSALYLCASSLDGLSGANVLTFGAGSRLTVL.

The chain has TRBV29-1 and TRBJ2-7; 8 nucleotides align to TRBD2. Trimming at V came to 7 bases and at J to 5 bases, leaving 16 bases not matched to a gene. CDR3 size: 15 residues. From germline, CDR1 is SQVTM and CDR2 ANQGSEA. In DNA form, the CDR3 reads TGCAGCGCCCTTGGGAGCCGGGAGGGCCTCGACGAGCAGTACTTC. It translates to CSALGSREGLDEQYF.

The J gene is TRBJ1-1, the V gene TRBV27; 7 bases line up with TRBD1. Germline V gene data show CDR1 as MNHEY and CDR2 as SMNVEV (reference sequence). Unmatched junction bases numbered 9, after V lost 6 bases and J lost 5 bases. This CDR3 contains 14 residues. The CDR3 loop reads CASSHRGRGTEAFF. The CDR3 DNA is TGTGCCAGCAGCCACAGGGGTCGAGGAACTGAAGCTTTCTTT.

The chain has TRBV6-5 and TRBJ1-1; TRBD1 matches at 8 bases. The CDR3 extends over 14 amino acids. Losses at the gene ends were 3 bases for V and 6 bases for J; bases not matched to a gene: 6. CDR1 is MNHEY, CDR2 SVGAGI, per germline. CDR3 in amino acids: CASSYRNRGAEAFF. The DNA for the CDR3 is TGTGCCAGCAGTTATCGTAACAGGGGGGCTGAAGCTTTCTTT.

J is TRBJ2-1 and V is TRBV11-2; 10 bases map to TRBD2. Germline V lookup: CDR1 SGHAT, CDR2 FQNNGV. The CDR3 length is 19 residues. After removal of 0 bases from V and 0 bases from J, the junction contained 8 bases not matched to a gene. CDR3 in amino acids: CASSLEGLAAPNSYNEQFF. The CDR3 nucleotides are TGTGCCAGCAGCTTAGAAGGACTAGCGGCCCCCAACTCCTACAATGAGCAGTTCTTC.

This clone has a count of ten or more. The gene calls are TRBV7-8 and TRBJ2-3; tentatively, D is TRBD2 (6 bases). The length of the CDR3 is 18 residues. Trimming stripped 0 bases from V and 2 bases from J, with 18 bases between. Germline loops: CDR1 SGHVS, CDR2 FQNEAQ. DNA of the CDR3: TGTGCCAGCAGCTTAGCGAAAGAGGGGACTGGACTCACAGATACGCAGTATTTT. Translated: CASSLAKEGTGLTDTQYF.

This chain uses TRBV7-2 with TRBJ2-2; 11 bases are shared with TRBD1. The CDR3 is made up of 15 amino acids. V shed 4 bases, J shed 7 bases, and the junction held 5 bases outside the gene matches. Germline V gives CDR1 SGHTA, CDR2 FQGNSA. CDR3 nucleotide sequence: TGTGCCAGCAGCTCGGGACAGGGGGTCGGCGGGGAGCTGTTTTTT. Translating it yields CASSSGQGVGGELFF.

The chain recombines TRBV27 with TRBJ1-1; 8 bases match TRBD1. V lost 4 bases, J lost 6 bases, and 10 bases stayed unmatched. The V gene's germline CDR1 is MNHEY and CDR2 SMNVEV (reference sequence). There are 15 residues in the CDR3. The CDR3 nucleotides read TGTGCCAGCAGTTCCTTCGGACAGGGCTTAGCTGAAGCTTTCTTT. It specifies CASSSFGQGLAEAFF.

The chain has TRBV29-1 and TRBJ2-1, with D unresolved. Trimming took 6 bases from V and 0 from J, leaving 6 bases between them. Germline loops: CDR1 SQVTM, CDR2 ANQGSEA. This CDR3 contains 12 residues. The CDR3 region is CSVRRSYNEQFF. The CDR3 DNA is TGCAGCGTGAGGCGCTCCTACAATGAGCAGTTCTTC.

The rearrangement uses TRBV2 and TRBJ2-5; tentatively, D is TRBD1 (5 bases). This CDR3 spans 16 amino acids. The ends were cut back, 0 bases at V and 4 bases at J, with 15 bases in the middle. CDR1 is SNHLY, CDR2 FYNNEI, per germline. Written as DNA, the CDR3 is TGTGCCAGCAGTGAAGCAGTTGAAGGGGTGGGAGAGACCCAGTACTTC. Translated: CASSEAVEGVGETQYF.

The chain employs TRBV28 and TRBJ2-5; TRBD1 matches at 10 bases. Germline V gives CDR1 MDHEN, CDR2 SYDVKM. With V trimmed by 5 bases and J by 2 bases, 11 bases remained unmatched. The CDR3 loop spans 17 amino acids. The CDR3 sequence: CASSRTPLDRGQETQYF. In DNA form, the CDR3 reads TGTGCCAGCAGTAGAACCCCTCTGGACAGGGGGCAAGAGACCCAGTACTTC. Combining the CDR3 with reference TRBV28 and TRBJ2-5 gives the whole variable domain DVKVTQSSRYLVKRTGEKVFLECVQDMDHENMFWYRQDPGLGLRLIYFSYDVKMKEKGDIPEGYSVSREKKERFSLILESASTNQTSMYLCASSRTPLDRGQETQYFGPGTRLLVL.

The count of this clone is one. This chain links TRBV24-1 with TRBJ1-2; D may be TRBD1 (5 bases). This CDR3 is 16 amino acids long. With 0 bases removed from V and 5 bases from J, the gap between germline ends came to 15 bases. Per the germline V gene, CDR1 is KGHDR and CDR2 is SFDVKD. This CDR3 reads CATSDLTGGVRYGYTF. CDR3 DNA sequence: TGTGCCACCAGTGATTTGACAGGCGGGGTACGGTATGGCTACACCTTC.

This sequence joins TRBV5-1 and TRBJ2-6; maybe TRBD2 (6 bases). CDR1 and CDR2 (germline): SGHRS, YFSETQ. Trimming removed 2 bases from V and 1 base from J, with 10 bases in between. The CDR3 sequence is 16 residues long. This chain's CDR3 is CASSLGGPSGANVLTF. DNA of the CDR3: TGCGCCAGCAGCTTAGGAGGGCCTTCTGGGGCCAACGTCCTGACTTTC.

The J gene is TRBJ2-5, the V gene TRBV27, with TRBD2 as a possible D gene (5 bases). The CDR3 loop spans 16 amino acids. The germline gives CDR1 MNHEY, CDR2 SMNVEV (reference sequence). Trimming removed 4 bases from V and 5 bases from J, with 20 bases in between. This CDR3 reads CASSSGNDKSLETQYF. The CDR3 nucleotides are TGTGCCAGCAGTTCCGGGAATGACAAAAGCTTGGAGACCCAGTACTTC.

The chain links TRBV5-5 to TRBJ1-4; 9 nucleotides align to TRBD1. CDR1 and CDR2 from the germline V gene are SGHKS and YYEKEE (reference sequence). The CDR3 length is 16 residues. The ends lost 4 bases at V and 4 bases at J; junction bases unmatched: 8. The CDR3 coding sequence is TGTGCCAGCAGCCTGTATCGGACAGGGGTTAATGAAAAACTGTTTTTT. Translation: CASSLYRTGVNEKLFF.

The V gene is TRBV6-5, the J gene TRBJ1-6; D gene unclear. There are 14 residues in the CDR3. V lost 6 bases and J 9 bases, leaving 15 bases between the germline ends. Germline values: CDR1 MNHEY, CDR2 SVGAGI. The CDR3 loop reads CASRLRGDGSPLHF. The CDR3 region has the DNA TGTGCCAGCAGACTCCGGGGAGATGGTTCACCCCTCCACTTT.

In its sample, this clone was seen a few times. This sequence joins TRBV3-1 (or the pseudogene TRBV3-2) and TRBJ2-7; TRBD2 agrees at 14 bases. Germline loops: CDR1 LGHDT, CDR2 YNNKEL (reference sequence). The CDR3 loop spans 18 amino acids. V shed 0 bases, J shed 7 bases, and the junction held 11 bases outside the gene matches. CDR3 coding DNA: TGTGCCAGCAGCCAAGAAGGGGGACTAGCGGGAGACCTCTGGGAGCAGTACTTC. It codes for CASSQEGGLAGDLWEQYF.